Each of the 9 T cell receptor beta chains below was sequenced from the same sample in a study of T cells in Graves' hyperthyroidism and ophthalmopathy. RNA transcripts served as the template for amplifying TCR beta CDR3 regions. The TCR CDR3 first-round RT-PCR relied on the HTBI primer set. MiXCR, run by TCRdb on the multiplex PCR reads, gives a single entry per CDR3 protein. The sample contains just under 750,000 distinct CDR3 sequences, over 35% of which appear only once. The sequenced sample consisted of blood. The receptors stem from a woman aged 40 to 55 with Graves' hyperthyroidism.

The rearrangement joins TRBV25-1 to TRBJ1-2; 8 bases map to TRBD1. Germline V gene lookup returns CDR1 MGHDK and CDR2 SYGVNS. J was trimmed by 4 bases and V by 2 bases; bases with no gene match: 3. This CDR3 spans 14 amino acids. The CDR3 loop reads CASSETRGLYGYTF. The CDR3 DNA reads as TGTGCCAGCAGTGAAACCAGGGGGCTCTATGGCTACACCTTC.

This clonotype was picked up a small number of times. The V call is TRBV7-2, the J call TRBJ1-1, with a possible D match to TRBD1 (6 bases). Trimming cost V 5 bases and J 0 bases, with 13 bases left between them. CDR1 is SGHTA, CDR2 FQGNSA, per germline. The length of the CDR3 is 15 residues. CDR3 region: CASSVGAGMNTEAFF. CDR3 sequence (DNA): TGTGCCAGCAGCGTGGGGGCCGGGATGAACACTGAAGCTTTCTTT.

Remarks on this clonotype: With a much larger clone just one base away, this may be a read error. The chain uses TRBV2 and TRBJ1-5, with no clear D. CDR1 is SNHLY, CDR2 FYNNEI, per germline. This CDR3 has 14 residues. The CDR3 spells CAGSGYPADQPQHF. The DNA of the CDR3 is TGTGCCGGCAGTGGCTATCCGGCGGATCAGCCCCAGCATTTT.

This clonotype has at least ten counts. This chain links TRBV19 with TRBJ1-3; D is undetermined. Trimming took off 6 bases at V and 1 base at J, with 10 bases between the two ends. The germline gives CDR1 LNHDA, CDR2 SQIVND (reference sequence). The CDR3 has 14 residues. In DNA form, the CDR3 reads TGTGCCAGTAGGCCAGGATCATCTGGAAACACCATATATTTT. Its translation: CASRPGSSGNTIYF. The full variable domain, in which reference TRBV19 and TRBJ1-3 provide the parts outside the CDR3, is DGGITQSPKYLFRKEGQNVTLSCEQNLNHDAMYWYRQDPGQGLRLIYYSQIVNDFQKGDIAEGYSVSREKKESFPLTVTSAQKNPTAFYLCASRPGSSGNTIYFGEGSWLTVV.

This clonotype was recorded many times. CDR3 sequence (DNA): TGTGCCATCAGGAGCGGGGTACCCTATGGCTACACCTTC. This sequence encodes CAIRSGVPYGYTF. This rearrangement joins TRBV10-3 to TRBJ1-2, with D uncertain. Trimming took 6 bases from V and 4 from J, leaving 12 bases between them. The CDR3 runs 13 residues. CDR1 and CDR2 (germline): ENHRY, SYGVKD.

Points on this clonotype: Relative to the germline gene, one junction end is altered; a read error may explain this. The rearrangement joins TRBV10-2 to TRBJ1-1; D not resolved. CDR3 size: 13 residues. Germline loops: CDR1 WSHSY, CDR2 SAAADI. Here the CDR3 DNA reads TGTGCCAGCAGTTACACGCTGAGCACTGAAGCTTTCTTT. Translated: CASSYTLSTEAFF.

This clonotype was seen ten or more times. The CDR3 protein is CASKDRAYEQYF. The CDR3 DNA follows: TGTGCCAGCAAGGACAGAGCCTACGAGCAGTACTTC. The rearrangement links TRBV25-1 to TRBJ2-7; tentative D call: TRBD1 (6 bases). CDR3 length: 12 residues. The V gene lost 7 bases and the J gene lost 2 bases, with 9 bases spanning the gap. Germline V CDR1 and CDR2: MGHDK, SYGVNS.

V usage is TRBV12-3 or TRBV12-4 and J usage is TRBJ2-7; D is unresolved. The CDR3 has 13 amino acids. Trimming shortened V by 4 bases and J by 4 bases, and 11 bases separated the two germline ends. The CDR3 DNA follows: TGTGCCAGCAGTTCGTTGCGGAAGTACGAGCAGTACTTC. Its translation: CASSSLRKYEQYF.

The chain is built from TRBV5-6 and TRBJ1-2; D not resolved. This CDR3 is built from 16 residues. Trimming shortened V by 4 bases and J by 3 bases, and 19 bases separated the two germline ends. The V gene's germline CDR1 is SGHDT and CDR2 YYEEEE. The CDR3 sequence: CASSPDFSSDYYGYTF. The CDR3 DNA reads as TGTGCCAGCAGCCCGGACTTCTCTTCAGACTACTATGGCTACACCTTC.